A selection of T cell receptor beta chains follows, all from one sample in a study of shared clonotypes between healthy human individuals. The method was immunoSEQ multiplex PCR; TCRdb's version includes in-frame clones alone and lacks a portion of them. Of 500,000 to 700,000 clones in the sample, approximately 95% were seen once. Sequencing was done on a sample of naive CD8+ T cells sorted from blood. The receptor set was obtained from a woman in her thirties in good health. Both conserved end residues are trimmed from each CDR3. Expanded clones get a size class; other rows say once, few or many, or leave the size out.

>NA|TRBV2
ATRTSENYEQY
>NA|TRBV11-2
ASSTVGSNEKLF
>NA|TRBV27
ASSPQTGANYEQY
>NA|TRBV15
ATSTGGGGPYEQY
>NA|TRBV4-1
ASSQVTGTGFSGELF
>NA|TRBV4-2
ASREEGTGYGYT
>NA|TRBV5-1
ASSLIWDTILNEQF
>NA|TRBV5-4
ASSRWSPGGSNEQY
>once|TRBV7-6
ASSLEPTGTYEQY
>NA|TRBV7-9
ASAPPRGSTDTQY
>NA|TRBV11-2
ASSLRRGAEQY
>once|TRBV5-4
ASSPSLSGDYEQY
>NA|TRBV5-6
ASSLWISYEQY
>NA|TRBV28
ATLRLAGEYNEQF
>NA|TRBV28
ASSSPMGRNTIY
>NA|TRBV7-9
ASRTGGTEKLF
>NA|TRBV6-5
ASSYGTSGRTYEQY
>NA|TRBV5-3
ARYGGQNTGELF
>NA|TRBV28
ASTTEREDLSNEQF
>NA|TRBV7-2
ASSFLLGDNTEAF
>NA|TRBV27
ASTGTGDTGELF
>NA|TRBV2
ASSDSPYEQY
>NA|TRBV28
ASSRRTGAVNQPQH
>once|TRBV19
ASRDRSSYEQY
>NA|TRBV7-9
ASSLERLAGVGEQY
>few|TRBV28
ASSHPWGYT
>NA|TRBV11-3
ASSQNTGGEETQY
>NA|TRBV30
AWSPWTAGEQY
>NA|TRBV7-8
ASSEGPMGSYEQY
>NA|TRBV25-1
ASSYTGYEQY
>NA|TRBV18
ASSPGISYEQY
>NA|TRBV25-1
ASSDQGPWNGYT
>NA|TRBV15
ATSRGSRSNQPQH
>few|TRBV11-2
ASSRGLGGEKLF
>NA|TRBV9
ASSVEGTGGEQY
>NA|TRBV6-6
ASSLTGGPSYEQY
>NA|TRBV7-8
ASSGGLAGVLYNEQF
>NA|TRBV11-2
ASSFLLAGGSDTQY
>NA|TRBV9
ASSDERGTGQY
>NA|TRBV6-1
ASSDSGNTIY
>NA|TRBV5-6
ASSSGTGLSQPQH